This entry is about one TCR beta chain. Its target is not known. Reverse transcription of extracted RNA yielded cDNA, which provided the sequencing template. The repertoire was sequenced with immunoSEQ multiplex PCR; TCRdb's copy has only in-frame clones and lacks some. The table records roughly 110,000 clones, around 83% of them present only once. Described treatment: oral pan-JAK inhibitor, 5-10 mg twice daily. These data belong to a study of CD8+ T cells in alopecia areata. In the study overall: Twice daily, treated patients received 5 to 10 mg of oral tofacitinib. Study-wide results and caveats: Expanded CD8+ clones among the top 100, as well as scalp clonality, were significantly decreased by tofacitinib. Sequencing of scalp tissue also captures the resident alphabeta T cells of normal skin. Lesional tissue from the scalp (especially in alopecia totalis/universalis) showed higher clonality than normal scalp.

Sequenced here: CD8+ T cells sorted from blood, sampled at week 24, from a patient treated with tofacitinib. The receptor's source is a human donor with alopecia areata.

The CDR3 protein is CSVEGTTPKPDTQYF. In DNA form, the CDR3 reads TGCAGCGTTGAAGGGACTACCCCTAAACCGGATACGCAGTATTTT. J is TRBJ2-3 and V is TRBV29-1, with D perhaps TRBD2 (6 bases). This CDR3 spans 15 amino acids. Germline CDR1 SQVTM, CDR2 ANQGSEA. Trimming removed 1 base from V and 6 bases from J, with 17 bases in between.